Listed here are 17 T cell receptor beta chains from one sample, sequenced in a study of long-term antiretroviral therapy in people with HIV. The libraries were made with immunoSEQ v3.0 at survey level. Profiling relied on immunoSEQ multiplex PCR, and the TCRdb table lists in-frame clones only, not all of them. The table has roughly 28,000 clones, around 95% seen once. Sequenced material: unsorted PBMCs, taken 5.3 years after starting antiretroviral therapy. The receptors here all came from a man aged 45-65 years with HIV.

The chain joins TRBV10-3 to TRBJ1-2, with 8 bases lining up with TRBD1. Germline CDR1 is ENHRY and CDR2 is SYGVKD. The CDR3 is 14 residues long. V dropped 0 bases and J dropped 8; count of bases not matched to a gene: 5. The CDR3 DNA is TGTGCCATCAGTGAGTCGGACAGGGTAGAAGGCTACACCTTC. As protein: CAISESDRVEGYTF.

The gene calls are TRBV5-4 and TRBJ2-3; TRBD1 or TRBD2 may be the D gene (5 bases each). The CDR3 contains 16 residues. Germline lookup yields CDR1 SGHNT and CDR2 YYREEE (reference sequence). V gave up 0 bases and J gave up 1 base, with 12 bases separating them. CDR3 region: CASSLEGARGTDTQYF. CDR3 nucleotides: TGTGCCAGCAGCTTGGAAGGGGCGCGGGGCACAGATACGCAGTATTTT.

In regard to this clone: The same CDR3 also results from other DNA sequences found in this sample. The V gene is TRBV7-8, the J gene TRBJ1-2, with TRBD1 as a possible D gene (6 bases). This CDR3 region has 14 residues. Per germline, CDR1 SGHVS and CDR2 FQNEAQ. The germline V and J ends were trimmed by 1 base and 6 bases, with 12 bases remaining between them. The CDR3 protein is CASSLGQAGDGYTF. In DNA, the CDR3 is TGTGCCAGCAGCTTAGGACAGGCAGGGGATGGCTACACCTTC.

This clone has just a few counts. The gene calls are TRBV4-2 and TRBJ1-1, with D hard to call. Germline assignment: CDR1 LGHNA and CDR2 YNFKEQ. Deletions cut 5 bases from V and 1 base from J, with 8 bases between. The CDR3 is 13 amino acids. CDR3 sequence: CASSLAGNTEAFF. The CDR3 DNA reads TGTGCCAGCAGCTTGGCTGGGAACACTGAAGCTTTCTTT.

The CDR3 DNA sequence: TGTGCCAGCAGCCGACCGGGACTAGCGACGAATGAGCAGTTCTTC. This sequence encodes CASSRPGLATNEQFF. The V call is TRBV7-2, the J call TRBJ2-1; 10 nucleotides line up with TRBD2. Trimming cost V 5 bases and J 7 bases; bases outside gene matches: 8. Germline V gives CDR1 SGHTA, CDR2 FQGNSA. This CDR3 is built from 15 residues.

CDR3 loop: CASRGQGTGELFF. CDR3 nucleotides: TGTGCCAGCAGGGGTCAAGGGACCGGGGAGCTGTTTTTT. This chain joins TRBV7-6 and TRBJ2-2; D remains ambiguous. The germline V and J ends were trimmed by 6 bases and 5 bases, with 10 bases remaining between them. This CDR3 has 13 residues. From germline, CDR1 is SGHVS and CDR2 FNYEAQ.

The chain joins TRBV10-3 to TRBJ1-1; D possibly corresponds to TRBD1 (5 bases). The CDR3 is made up of 13 amino acids. Trimming cost V 11 bases and J 3 bases, with 16 bases left between them. CDR1 is ENHRY and CDR2 is SYGVKD in the germline V gene. The CDR3: CASTRSGDTEAFF. CDR3 bases: TGTGCCTCGACCCGGTCGGGGGACACTGAAGCTTTCTTT.

This chain connects TRBV9 to TRBJ1-6, with 7 bases matching TRBD1. Germline CDR1 is SGDLS and CDR2 is YYNGEE. This CDR3 comprises 19 residues. The V and J ends lost 0 bases and 0 bases, in that order; junction bases with no gene match: 9. The CDR3 DNA reads as TGTGCCAGCAGCGTAGACCCATTGTCAGGGGGCTCCTATAATTCACCCCTCCACTTT. Translating it yields CASSVDPLSGGSYNSPLHF.

This chain links TRBV11-3 with TRBJ2-3; 8 nucleotides agree with TRBD1. Looked up from germline, CDR1 is SGHNT and CDR2 is YENEEA. V was pared by 2 bases and J by 7 bases, with 2 bases of the junction left unmatched. This CDR3 spans 13 amino acids. The CDR3: CASSLQGANTQYF. CDR3 in DNA: TGTGCCAGCAGCTTACAGGGGGCAAATACGCAGTATTTT.

The chain recombines TRBV28 with TRBJ2-2; D is undetermined. The V end lost 2 bases, the J end lost 4 bases, and 2 bases lay between the germline ends. CDR1 and CDR2 from the germline V gene are MDHEN and SYDVKM. CDR3 length: 12 residues. CDR3 sequence (DNA): TGTGCCAGCAGTTTAGTCACCGGGGAGCTGTTTTTT. Residues: CASSLVTGELFF.

The rearrangement joins TRBV6-5 to TRBJ1-5; weak D call: TRBD1 (6 bases). The CDR3 sequence is 14 residues long. From germline, CDR1 is MNHEY and CDR2 SVGAGI. V lost 2 bases to trimming and J lost 3 bases, with 8 bases between them. In nucleotides, the CDR3 is TGTGCCAGCAGTTACAGGGGGAACAATCAGCCCCAGCATTTT. It is translated as CASSYRGNNQPQHF.

The genes are TRBV10-1 and TRBJ1-4; no definite D call. From germline, CDR1 is WNHNN and CDR2 SYGVQD (reference sequence). This CDR3 has 15 amino acids. Trimming removed 4 bases from V and 6 bases from J, with 15 bases in between. The CDR3 coding sequence is TGCGCCAGCAGTGGAAGAGAGGAGGTTGATGAAAAACTGTTTTTT. It codes for CASSGREEVDEKLFF.

The CDR3 reads CASSSSRDADGEQFF. The CDR3 region has the DNA TGTGCCAGCAGCTCGTCCCGGGACGCCGACGGGGAGCAGTTCTTC. J is TRBJ2-1 and V is TRBV5-4; D could derive from TRBD1 or TRBD2 (5 bases each). Trimming removed 3 bases from V and 10 bases from J, with 20 bases in between. This CDR3 contains 15 residues. Germline CDR1 and CDR2: SGHNT and YYREEE (reference sequence).

V usage is TRBV5-1 and J usage is TRBJ1-1; weak D call: TRBD1 (5 bases). Trimming removed 0 bases at V and 4 bases at J, with 7 bases between. The germline gives CDR1 SGHRS, CDR2 YFSETQ. This CDR3 spans 13 amino acids. In DNA, the CDR3 is TGCGCCAGCAGCTTGGGGGGGGGCACTGAAGCTTTCTTT. Its protein product is CASSLGGGTEAFF.

The rearrangement joins TRBV15 to TRBJ1-1; D possibly corresponds to TRBD1 (6 bases). The V end was cut by 5 bases, the J end by 4 bases, with 14 bases between. The CDR3 consists of 14 residues. Germline loops: CDR1 LNHNV, CDR2 YYDKDF (reference sequence). The CDR3 is CATSGFSGATEAFF. Written as DNA, the CDR3 is TGTGCCACCAGCGGCTTCTCAGGGGCCACTGAAGCTTTCTTT. Based on the CDR3 plus reference TRBV15 and TRBJ1-1, the full variable domain is DAMVIQNPRYQVTQFGKPVTLSCSQTLNHNVMYWYQQKSSQAPKLLFHYYDKDFNNEADTPDNFQSRRPNTSFCFLDIRSPGLGDTAMYLCATSGFSGATEAFFGQGTRLTVV.

The genes are TRBV4-3 and TRBJ2-4, with D maybe TRBD1 (6 bases). This CDR3 spans 19 amino acids. Looked up from germline, CDR1 is LGHNA and CDR2 is YSLEER. Trimming took off 0 bases at V and 1 base at J, with 19 bases between the two ends. The CDR3 here is CASSQELYQGKMAKNIQYF. In DNA form, the CDR3 reads TGCGCCAGCAGCCAAGAGCTATATCAGGGGAAGATGGCCAAAAACATTCAGTACTTC.

This clone was seen only a few times. The chain joins TRBV6-6 to TRBJ1-1, with a tentative D call TRBD1 (5 bases). The CDR3 extends over 15 amino acids. The germline V and J ends were trimmed by 2 bases and 0 bases, with 10 bases remaining between them. Germline lookup yields CDR1 MNHNY and CDR2 SVGAGI (reference sequence). The DNA of the CDR3 is TGTGCCAGCAGTTACCGGGACGGCATGAACACTGAAGCTTTCTTT. It encodes CASSYRDGMNTEAFF.